This TCR beta chain originates from a study of blood T cell repertoires in COVID-19. Study context: From T cells, B-cell-depleted T cells, or PBMCs came the material, which was cDNA or gDNA.

Per the original methods: Amplified reference gene primers provided the basis for estimating nucleated cell counts. Assay: immunoSEQ multiplex PCR; the TCRdb copy retains only in-frame clones and omits some. V, J and clone size were drawn from that table, and D and trimming were deduced from the DNA. This sample has approximately 210,000 clones, with roughly four fifths found just once. Trimming stripped 3 bases from V and 0 bases from J, with 9 bases between. CDR1 and CDR2 (germline): SGHRS, YFSETQ. The CDR3 has 15 amino acids. J is TRBJ2-2 and V is TRBV5-1; D is possibly TRBD1 (6 bases). The receptor was isolated from a woman aged 40 to 50 with acute or convalescent COVID-19. Sequencing was done on a sample of peripheral blood. The CDR3 loop is CASSSAGANTGELFF. CDR3 in DNA: TGCGCCAGCAGCTCGGCAGGGGCGAACACCGGGGAGCTGTTTTTT.